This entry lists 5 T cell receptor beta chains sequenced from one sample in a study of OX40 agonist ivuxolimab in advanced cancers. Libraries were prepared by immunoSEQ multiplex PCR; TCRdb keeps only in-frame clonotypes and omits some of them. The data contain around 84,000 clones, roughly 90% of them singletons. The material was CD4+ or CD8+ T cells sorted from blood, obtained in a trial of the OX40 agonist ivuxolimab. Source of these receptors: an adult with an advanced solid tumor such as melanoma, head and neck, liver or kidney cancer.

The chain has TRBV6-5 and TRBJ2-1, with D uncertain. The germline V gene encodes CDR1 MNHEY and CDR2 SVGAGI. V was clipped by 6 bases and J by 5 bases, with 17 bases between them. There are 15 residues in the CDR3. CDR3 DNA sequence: TGTGCCAGCAGGCGAGACGGGTTAAGTAACAATGAGCAGTTCTTC. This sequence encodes CASRRDGLSNNEQFF.

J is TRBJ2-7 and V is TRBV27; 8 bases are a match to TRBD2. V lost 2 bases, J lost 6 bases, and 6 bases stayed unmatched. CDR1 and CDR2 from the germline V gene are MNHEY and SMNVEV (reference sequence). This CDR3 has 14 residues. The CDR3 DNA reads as TGTGCCAGCAGTTTAACGGGGGGGCCTGGCGAGCAGTACTTC. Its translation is CASSLTGGPGEQYF.

The CDR3 here is CASSYSKGALNTEAFF. The CDR3 DNA follows: TGTGCCAGCAGTTACTCGAAGGGGGCTTTAAACACTGAAGCTTTCTTT. The chain couples TRBV6-6 to TRBJ1-1; 7 bases agree with TRBD1. Losses at the gene ends were 0 bases for V and 2 bases for J; bases not matched to a gene: 6. From germline, CDR1 is MNHNY and CDR2 SVGAGI (reference sequence). This CDR3 comprises 16 residues.

The CDR3 DNA reads as TGTGCCAGTAGTAATGGACCGCCCTACGAGCAGTACTTC. Protein: CASSNGPPYEQYF. The rearrangement uses TRBV19 and TRBJ2-7; D call uncertain. The CDR3 length is 13 residues. Trimming pared 4 bases from V and 2 bases from J, leaving 9 bases between. From germline, CDR1 is LNHDA and CDR2 SQIVND (reference sequence).

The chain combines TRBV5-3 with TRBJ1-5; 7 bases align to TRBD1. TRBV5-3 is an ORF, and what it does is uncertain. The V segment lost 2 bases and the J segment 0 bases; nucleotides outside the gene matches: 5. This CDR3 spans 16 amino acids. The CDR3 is CARSLTGVISNQPQHF. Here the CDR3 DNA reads TGTGCCAGAAGCTTAACAGGGGTGATTAGCAATCAGCCCCAGCATTTT.